The source of this TCR beta chain is a study of graft-versus-host responses after intestinal transplantation. Method: immunoSEQ multiplex PCR; TCRdb's copy keeps in-frame clones and lacks some. The sample carries tens of thousands of clones, roughly four fifths recorded once. Investigators treated the graft tissue so that it released intraepithelial and lamina propria lymphocytes. This sample comprised ileum tissue, obtained 12 days after intestinal transplant. This sequence was found in a human patient who received an intestinal transplant, so some T cells may come from the graft donor.

CDR3 sequence (DNA): TGTGCCAGCAGTTACTCAGGGACTAGCGGGGGGATCGAGCAGTACTTC. It codes for CASSYSGTSGGIEQYF. The V and J genes are TRBV6-6 and TRBJ2-7; the match to TRBD2 covers 15 bases. This CDR3 contains 16 residues. After removal of 0 bases from V and 6 bases from J, the junction contained 3 bases not matched to a gene. Germline lookup yields CDR1 MNHNY and CDR2 SVGAGI (reference sequence).